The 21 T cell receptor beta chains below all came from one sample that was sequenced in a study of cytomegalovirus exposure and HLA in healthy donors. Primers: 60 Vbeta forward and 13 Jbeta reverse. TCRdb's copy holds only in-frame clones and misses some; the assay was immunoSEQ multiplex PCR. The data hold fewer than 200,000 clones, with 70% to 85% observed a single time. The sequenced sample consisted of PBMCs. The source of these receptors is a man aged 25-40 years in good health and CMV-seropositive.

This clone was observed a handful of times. CDR3 in DNA: TGTGCCAGCAGTTTATCAAACCCCCGGGACAGGTTGAATTCACCCCTCCACTTT. This translates into CASSLSNPRDRLNSPLHF. This chain links TRBV27 with TRBJ1-6, with TRBD1 matching 8 bases. J gave up 7 bases and V 0 bases, and 11 bases lay outside the gene matches. Germline lookup yields CDR1 MNHEY and CDR2 SMNVEV (reference sequence). The CDR3 contains 18 residues.

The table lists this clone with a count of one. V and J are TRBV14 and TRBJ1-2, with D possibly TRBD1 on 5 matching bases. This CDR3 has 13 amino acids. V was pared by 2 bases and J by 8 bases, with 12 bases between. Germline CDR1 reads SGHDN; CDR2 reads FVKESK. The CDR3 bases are TGTGCCAGCAGCCAATTCGGGGGTAGAGGCTACACCTTC. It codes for CASSQFGGRGYTF.

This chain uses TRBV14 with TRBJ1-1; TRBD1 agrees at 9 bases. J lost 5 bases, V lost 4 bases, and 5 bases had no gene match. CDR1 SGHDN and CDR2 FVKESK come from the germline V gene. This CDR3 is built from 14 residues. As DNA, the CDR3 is TGTGCCAGCAGCCGTAACAGGGGGCCTACTGAAGCTTTCTTT. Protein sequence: CASSRNRGPTEAFF.

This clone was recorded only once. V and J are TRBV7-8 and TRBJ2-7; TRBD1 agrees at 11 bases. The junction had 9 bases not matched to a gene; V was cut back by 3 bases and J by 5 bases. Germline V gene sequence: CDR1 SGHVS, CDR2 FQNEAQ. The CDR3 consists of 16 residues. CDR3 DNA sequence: TGTGCCAGCAGCTTTGTCCGGGACAGGGGGTCCCACGAGCAGTACTTC. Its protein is CASSFVRDRGSHEQYF.

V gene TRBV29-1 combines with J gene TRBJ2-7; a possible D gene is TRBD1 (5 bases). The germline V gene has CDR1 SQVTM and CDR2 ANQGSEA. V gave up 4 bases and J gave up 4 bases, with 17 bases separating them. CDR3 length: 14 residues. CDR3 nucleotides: TGCAGCGTTGGACAGCCCCCGGAGCCTTACGAGCAGTACTTC. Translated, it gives CSVGQPPEPYEQYF.

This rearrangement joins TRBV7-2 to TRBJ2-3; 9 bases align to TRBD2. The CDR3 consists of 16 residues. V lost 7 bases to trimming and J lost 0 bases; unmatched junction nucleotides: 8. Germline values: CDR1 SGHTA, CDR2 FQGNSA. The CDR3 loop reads CASTTQRGVSTDTQYF. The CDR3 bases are TGTGCCAGCACCACCCAGCGGGGGGTGAGCACAGATACGCAGTATTTT.

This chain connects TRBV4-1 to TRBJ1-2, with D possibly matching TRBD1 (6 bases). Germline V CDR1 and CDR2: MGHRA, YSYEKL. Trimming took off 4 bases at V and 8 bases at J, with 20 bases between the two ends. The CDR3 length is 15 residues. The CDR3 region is CASSPPRGELVGYTF. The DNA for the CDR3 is TGCGCCAGCAGCCCGCCCAGGGGCGAATTGGTCGGCTACACCTTC.

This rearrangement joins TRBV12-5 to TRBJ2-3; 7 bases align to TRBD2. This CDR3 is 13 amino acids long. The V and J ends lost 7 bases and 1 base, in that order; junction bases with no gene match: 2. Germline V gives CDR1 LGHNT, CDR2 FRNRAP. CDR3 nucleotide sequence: TGTGCTAGTGCACGGGGGGGCACAGATACGCAGTATTTT. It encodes CASARGGTDTQYF.

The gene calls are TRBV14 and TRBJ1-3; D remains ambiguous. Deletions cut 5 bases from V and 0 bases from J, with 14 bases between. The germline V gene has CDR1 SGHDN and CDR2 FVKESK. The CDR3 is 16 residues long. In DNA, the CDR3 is TGTGCCAGCAGCTCGAGACATACAATCTCTGGAAACACCATATATTTT. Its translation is CASSSRHTISGNTIYF.

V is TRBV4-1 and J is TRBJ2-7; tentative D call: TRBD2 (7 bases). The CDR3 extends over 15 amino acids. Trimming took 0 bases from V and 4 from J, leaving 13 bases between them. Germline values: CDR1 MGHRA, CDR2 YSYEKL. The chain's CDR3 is CASSQDPGGLYEQYF. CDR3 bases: TGCGCCAGCAGCCAAGATCCGGGGGGCCTTTACGAGCAGTACTTC.

For the CDR3, the DNA is TGTGCCAGTAGTAGGGACAGCCCCACCGGGGAGCTGTTTTTT. This codes for CASSRDSPTGELFF. The chain couples TRBV19 to TRBJ2-2; 7 nucleotides line up with TRBD1. CDR1 is LNHDA and CDR2 is SQIVND in the germline V gene (reference sequence). The CDR3 sequence is 14 residues long. J gave up 4 bases and V 4 bases, and 3 bases lay outside the gene matches.

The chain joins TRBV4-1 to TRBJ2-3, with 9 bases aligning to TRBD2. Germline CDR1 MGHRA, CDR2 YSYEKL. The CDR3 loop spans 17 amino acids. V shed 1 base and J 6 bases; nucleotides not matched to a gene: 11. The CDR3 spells CASSQAPPAGGLDTQYF. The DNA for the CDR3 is TGCGCCAGCAGCCAAGCCCCCCCAGCGGGGGGATTGGATACGCAGTATTTT.

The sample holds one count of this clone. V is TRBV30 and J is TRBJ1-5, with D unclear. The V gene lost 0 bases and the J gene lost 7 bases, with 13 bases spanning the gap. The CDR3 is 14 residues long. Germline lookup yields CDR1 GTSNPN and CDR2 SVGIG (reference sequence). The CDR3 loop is CAWSVQQLWQPQHF. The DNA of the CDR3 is TGTGCCTGGAGTGTACAACAGCTATGGCAGCCCCAGCATTTT.

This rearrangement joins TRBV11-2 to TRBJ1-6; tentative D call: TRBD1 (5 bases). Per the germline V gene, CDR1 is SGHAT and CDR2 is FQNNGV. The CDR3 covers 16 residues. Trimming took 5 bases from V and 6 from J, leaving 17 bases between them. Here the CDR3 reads CASSPFDGGVNSPLHF. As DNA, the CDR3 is TGTGCCAGCAGCCCCTTTGATGGAGGGGTTAATTCACCCCTCCACTTT.

Here the CDR3 DNA reads TGTGCCAGTGAGCGGGGGGGCTCGTACGAGCAGTACTTC. Protein product: CASERGGSYEQYF. The chain links TRBV13 to TRBJ2-7; the match to TRBD2 covers 10 bases. V dropped 9 bases and J dropped 4; count of bases not matched to a gene: 6. The CDR3 covers 13 residues. The germline V gene has CDR1 PRHDT and CDR2 FYEKMQ (reference sequence). The whole variable domain, filled in from reference TRBV13 and TRBJ2-7, reads AAGVIQSPRHLIKEKRETATLKCYPIPRHDTVYWYQQGPGQDPQFLISFYEKMQSDKGSIPDRFSAQQFSDYHSELNMSSLELGDSALYFCASERGGSYEQYFGPGTRLTVT.

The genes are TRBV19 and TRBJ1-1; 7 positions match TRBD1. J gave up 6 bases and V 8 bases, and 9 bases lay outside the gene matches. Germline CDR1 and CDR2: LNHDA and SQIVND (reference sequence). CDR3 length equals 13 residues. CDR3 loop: CASSTGRVAEAFF. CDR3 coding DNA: TGTGCCAGTTCGACAGGGCGCGTTGCTGAAGCTTTCTTT.

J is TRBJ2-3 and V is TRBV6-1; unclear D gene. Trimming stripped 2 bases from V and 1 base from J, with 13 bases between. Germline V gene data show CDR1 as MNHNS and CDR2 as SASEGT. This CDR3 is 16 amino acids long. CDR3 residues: CASSEFLRRRTDTQYF. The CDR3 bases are TGTGCCAGCAGTGAATTTCTGAGGCGTCGCACAGATACGCAGTATTTT.

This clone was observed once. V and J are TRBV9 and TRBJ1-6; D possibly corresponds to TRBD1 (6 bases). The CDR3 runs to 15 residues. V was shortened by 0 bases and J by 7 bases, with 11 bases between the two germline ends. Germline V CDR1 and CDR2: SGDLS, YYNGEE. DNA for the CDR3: TGTGCCAGCAGCGTAGGTGGGGGCAGGAATTCACCCCTCCACTTT. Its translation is CASSVGGGRNSPLHF.

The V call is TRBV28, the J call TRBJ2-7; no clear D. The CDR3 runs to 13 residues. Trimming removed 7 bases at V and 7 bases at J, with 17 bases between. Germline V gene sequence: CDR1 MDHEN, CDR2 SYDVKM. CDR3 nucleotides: TGTGCCAGCACCCCCTATGTAGTGCGGGAGCAGTACTTC. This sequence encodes CASTPYVVREQYF.

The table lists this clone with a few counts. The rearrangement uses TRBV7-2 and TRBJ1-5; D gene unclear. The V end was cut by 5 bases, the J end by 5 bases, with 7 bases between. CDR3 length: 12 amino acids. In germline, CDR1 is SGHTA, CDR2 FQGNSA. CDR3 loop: CASSPGDQPQHF. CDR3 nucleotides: TGTGCCAGCAGCCCCGGGGATCAGCCCCAGCATTTT.

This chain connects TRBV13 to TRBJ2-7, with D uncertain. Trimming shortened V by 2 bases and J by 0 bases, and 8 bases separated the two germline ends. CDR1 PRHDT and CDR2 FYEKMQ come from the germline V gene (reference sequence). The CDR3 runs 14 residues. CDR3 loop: CASSLLTHSYEQYF. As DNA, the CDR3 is TGTGCCAGCAGCTTACTTACACACTCCTACGAGCAGTACTTC.